Below, 26 T cell receptor beta chains from the same sample are listed, as sequenced in a study of CD8+ T cells in alopecia areata. Reverse transcribed after extraction, RNA yielded cDNA as the sequencing template. Method: immunoSEQ multiplex PCR; TCRdb's copy keeps in-frame clones and lacks some. The sample records around 160,000 clones, around 87% being singletons. Sequenced here: CD8+ T cells sorted from blood, sampled at week 0. These receptors came from a human donor with alopecia areata.

Concerning this clone itself: Other DNA variants within this sample encode the same CDR3. This chain joins TRBV2 and TRBJ1-2; tentative D call: TRBD1 (5 bases). The CDR3 totals 10 residues. Trimming pared 9 bases from V and 5 bases from J, leaving 7 bases between. Germline CDR1 and CDR2: SNHLY and FYNNEI. The CDR3 nucleotides read TGTGCCAGTAGGGGTTATGGCTACACCTTC. This codes for CASRGYGYTF.

The chain employs TRBV10-2 and TRBJ2-3, with D maybe TRBD1 (6 bases). The V gene lost 5 bases and the J gene lost 4 bases, with 13 bases spanning the gap. From germline, CDR1 is WSHSY and CDR2 SAAADI. The CDR3 consists of 14 residues. CDR3 DNA sequence: TGCGCCAGCAGTTCAGGGGCCGGGGCAGATACGCAGTATTTT. As protein: CASSSGAGADTQYF.

V usage is TRBV7-9 and J usage is TRBJ1-1; D gene unclear. Germline CDR1 reads SEHNR; CDR2 reads FQNEAQ (reference sequence). Trimming took 1 base from V and 4 from J, leaving 4 bases between them. This CDR3 spans 12 amino acids. CDR3 DNA sequence: TGTGCCAGCAGCTTAGGTAGCACTGAAGCTTTCTTT. Its protein product is CASSLGSTEAFF.

V and J are TRBV19 and TRBJ2-1; perhaps TRBD1 as D (6 bases). The V gene lost 1 base and the J gene lost 6 bases, with 7 bases spanning the gap. The CDR3 totals 13 residues. Germline loops: CDR1 LNHDA, CDR2 SQIVND (reference sequence). This CDR3 is CASSIGGLNEQFF. Written as DNA, the CDR3 is TGTGCCAGTAGTATAGGGGGGCTCAATGAGCAGTTCTTC.

The V call is TRBV9, the J call TRBJ2-3; D gene uncertain. This CDR3 comprises 13 residues. Germline V gene data show CDR1 as SGDLS and CDR2 as YYNGEE. V shed 0 bases and J shed 5 bases, with 7 bases lying between them. CDR3 in amino acids: CASSVAIGDTQYF. The CDR3 DNA reads TGTGCCAGCAGCGTAGCTATCGGAGATACGCAGTATTTT. Using reference TRBV9 and TRBJ2-3 for the parts outside the CDR3, the full variable domain is DSGVTQTPKHLITATGQRVTLRCSPRSGDLSVYWYQQSLDQGLQFLIQYYNGEERAKGNILERFSAQQFPDLHSELNLSSLELGDSALYFCASSVAIGDTQYFGPGTRLTVL.

J is TRBJ2-7 and V is TRBV18; a weak D match, TRBD2 (5 bases). V lost 8 bases to trimming and J lost 4 bases, with 15 bases between them. CDR3 size: 13 residues. The germline CDR1 and CDR2 sequences are KGHSH and LQKENI. DNA for the CDR3: TGTGCCAGCGCAGCTCGGGGTGATTACGAGCAGTACTTC. Amino acid sequence: CASAARGDYEQYF.

This clone came up a few times. V gene TRBV4-1 combines with J gene TRBJ2-1; 7 nucleotides align to TRBD1. J gave up 4 bases and V 2 bases, and 8 bases lay outside the gene matches. Germline V CDR1 and CDR2: MGHRA, YSYEKL. The CDR3 is made up of 16 amino acids. The CDR3 DNA reads TGCGCCAGCAGCCAATGGGAACAGGGGTCGTACAATGAGCAGTTCTTC. Its translation: CASSQWEQGSYNEQFF.

The chain couples TRBV2 to TRBJ2-2; 8 bases match TRBD1. CDR1 and CDR2 (germline): SNHLY, FYNNEI. J lost 0 bases, V lost 4 bases, and 7 bases had no gene match. The CDR3 runs 17 residues. CDR3 sequence reads: CASSAPQGAPNTGELFF. The CDR3 nucleotides are TGTGCCAGCAGTGCCCCCCAGGGGGCACCGAACACCGGGGAGCTGTTTTTT.

To note about this clone: The same CDR3 arises from other DNA sequences in this sample as well. The chain combines TRBV29-1 with TRBJ2-7, with D perhaps TRBD1 (5 bases). The CDR3 covers 11 residues. Germline V gene sequence: CDR1 SQVTM, CDR2 ANQGSEA. The V end was cut by 4 bases, the J end by 3 bases, with 7 bases between. CDR3 in amino acids: CSVGDSYEQYF. The CDR3 coding sequence is TGCAGCGTTGGAGACAGCTACGAGCAGTACTTC.

The gene calls are TRBV21-1 and TRBJ1-2. TRBV21-1 has pseudogene status. The CDR3 extends over 14 amino acids. The DNA of the CDR3 is TGTGCCAGCGCCAAAAAAGGGGGGCCCCATGGCTACACCTTC. Its protein is CASAKKGGPHGYTF.

This clone was detected a few times. The chain combines TRBV30 with TRBJ1-1; D is unclear. Trimming stripped 1 base from V and 0 bases from J, with 3 bases between. CDR3 length: 12 residues. Germline loops: CDR1 GTSNPN, CDR2 SVGIG (reference sequence). CDR3 residues: CAWSGVNTEAFF. CDR3 DNA sequence: TGTGCCTGGAGTGGGGTGAACACTGAAGCTTTCTTT.

The gene calls are TRBV11-2 and TRBJ1-1; no clear D gene. V dropped 4 bases and J dropped 7 bases, with 7 bases sitting between them. The germline V gene has CDR1 SGHAT and CDR2 FQNNGV. This CDR3 is built from 11 residues. CDR3 protein: CASSYSDEAFF. The DNA of the CDR3 is TGTGCCAGCAGCTACAGCGATGAAGCTTTCTTT. Filled out from reference TRBV11-2 and TRBJ1-1, the complete variable domain reads EAGVAQSPRYKIIEKRQSVAFWCNPISGHATLYWYQQILGQGPKLLIQFQNNGVVDDSQLPKDRFSAERLKGVDSTLKIQPAKLEDSAVYLCASSYSDEAFFGQGTRLTVV.

This chain joins TRBV2 and TRBJ1-2; the D is unclear. CDR1 SNHLY and CDR2 FYNNEI come from the germline V gene. The CDR3 totals 13 residues. Between the trimmed V and J ends, which lost 8 bases and 10 bases, there was a span of 20 bases. Here the CDR3 DNA reads TGTGCCAGCCCCGAGGGAAGCCATACCCACTACACCTTC. This gives the protein CASPEGSHTHYTF.

The genes are TRBV19 and TRBJ1-5, with a tentative D call TRBD1 (5 bases). The CDR3 consists of 15 residues. V was trimmed by 3 bases and J by 5 bases, leaving 14 bases between them. Germline loops: CDR1 LNHDA, CDR2 SQIVND (reference sequence). Here the CDR3 reads CASSMAAGSYQPQHF. CDR3 sequence (DNA): TGTGCCAGTAGTATGGCGGCAGGGAGTTATCAGCCCCAGCATTTT. The whole variable domain, remainder taken from reference TRBV19 and TRBJ1-5, is DGGITQSPKYLFRKEGQNVTLSCEQNLNHDAMYWYRQDPGQGLRLIYYSQIVNDFQKGDIAEGYSVSREKKESFPLTVTSAQKNPTAFYLCASSMAAGSYQPQHFGDGTRLSIL.

This chain connects TRBV19 to TRBJ2-3; 8 bases line up with TRBD2. The germline V gene has CDR1 LNHDA and CDR2 SQIVND (reference sequence). This CDR3 region has 17 residues. The junction had 9 bases not matched to a gene; V was cut back by 2 bases and J by 2 bases. In nucleotides, the CDR3 is TGTGCCAGTAGTATATCCCTCGTAGCGGGGTACACAGATACGCAGTATTTT. It yields the protein CASSISLVAGYTDTQYF.

This chain uses TRBV5-1 with TRBJ1-1; D is ambiguous. Germline values: CDR1 SGHRS, CDR2 YFSETQ. The CDR3 runs 14 residues. Trimming removed 4 bases at V and 1 base at J, with 11 bases between. The CDR3 DNA sequence: TGCGCCAGCAGCGTTGGTCGGGGGAACACTGAAGCTTTCTTT. Its protein product is CASSVGRGNTEAFF.

The chain combines TRBV6-6 with TRBJ1-5; the D is unclear. Trimming pared 7 bases from V and 0 bases from J, leaving 13 bases between. CDR1 and CDR2 from the germline V gene are MNHNY and SVGAGI (reference sequence). The CDR3 contains 15 residues. CDR3 amino acids: CASTPSRSSNQPQHF. The CDR3 DNA reads TGTGCCAGCACCCCCTCCCGCAGTAGCAATCAGCCCCAGCATTTT.

The sample holds a few counts of this clone. The CDR3 region is CASSLELAASYEQYF. CDR3 coding DNA: TGCGCCAGCAGCTTGGAACTAGCGGCCTCCTACGAGCAGTACTTC. This chain links TRBV5-1 with TRBJ2-5; TRBD2 matches at 8 bases. The J call could be wrong; TRBJ2-7 is a better fit for the DNA end. The CDR3 runs 15 residues. CDR1 and CDR2 (germline): SGHRS, YFSETQ.

The chain links TRBV4-1 to TRBJ1-5; D might be TRBD1 (6 bases). This CDR3 comprises 17 residues. The V and J ends lost 2 bases and 9 bases respectively, with 23 bases between them. Germline values: CDR1 MGHRA, CDR2 YSYEKL. The DNA of the CDR3 is TGCGCCAGCAGCCAATCGACAGGATCCATCGGGTTTGGGCCCCAGCATTTT. Amino acids: CASSQSTGSIGFGPQHF.

The genes are TRBV9 and TRBJ2-1; the match to TRBD2 covers 8 bases. This CDR3 contains 16 residues. V dropped 0 bases and J dropped 4; count of bases not matched to a gene: 6. From germline, CDR1 is SGDLS and CDR2 YYNGEE. CDR3 in amino acids: CASSVAERGPYNEQFF. The CDR3 DNA sequence: TGTGCCAGCAGCGTAGCGGAGCGGGGGCCTTACAATGAGCAGTTCTTC. The full variable domain, its missing parts supplied by reference TRBV9 and TRBJ2-1, is DSGVTQTPKHLITATGQRVTLRCSPRSGDLSVYWYQQSLDQGLQFLIQYYNGEERAKGNILERFSAQQFPDLHSELNLSSLELGDSALYFCASSVAERGPYNEQFFGPGTRLTVL.

This sequence joins TRBV6-5 and TRBJ1-2, with TRBD1 as a possible D gene (6 bases). There are 14 residues in the CDR3. The germline CDR1 and CDR2 sequences are MNHEY and SVGAGI. Trimming removed 3 bases at V and 1 base at J, with 9 bases between. The CDR3 DNA sequence: TGTGCCAGCAGTTATGGGGGGCATAACTATGGCTACACCTTC. Its translation: CASSYGGHNYGYTF.

The chain has TRBV7-2 and TRBJ2-1; 12 nucleotides align to TRBD2. The junction had 9 bases not matched to a gene; V was cut back by 5 bases and J by 7 bases. The CDR3 has 16 amino acids. Germline assignment: CDR1 SGHTA and CDR2 FQGNSA. The CDR3 sequence is CASSIPSGGALNEQFF. CDR3 sequence (DNA): TGTGCCAGCAGCATCCCTAGCGGGGGGGCCTTGAATGAGCAGTTCTTC.

The chain joins TRBV7-9 to TRBJ2-1, with TRBD2 matching over 7 bases. Looked up from germline, CDR1 is SEHNR and CDR2 is FQNEAQ (reference sequence). The junction had 7 bases not matched to a gene; V was cut back by 4 bases and J by 10 bases. This CDR3 is 13 amino acids long. This chain's CDR3 is CASSSPGGREQFF. The DNA of the CDR3 is TGTGCCAGCAGCTCCCCGGGGGGTCGGGAGCAGTTCTTC.

CDR3 sequence (DNA): TGTGCCAGCAGTCCGCAAGGACAGGGGGTTTCCTACGAGCAGTACTTC. It specifies CASSPQGQGVSYEQYF. The rearrangement joins TRBV27 to TRBJ2-7; 10 bases fit TRBD1. Trimming removed 5 bases from V and 1 base from J; junction bases left unmatched: 8. Germline V CDR1 and CDR2: MNHEY, SMNVEV (reference sequence). This CDR3 spans 16 amino acids.

This chain links TRBV27 with TRBJ2-1; D call uncertain. The V gene lost 0 bases and the J gene lost 2 bases, with 11 bases spanning the gap. The V gene's germline CDR1 is MNHEY and CDR2 SMNVEV (reference sequence). The CDR3 consists of 16 residues. DNA for the CDR3: TGTGCCAGCAGTTTATCTTCAGGTCATCCCTACAATGAGCAGTTCTTC. This sequence encodes CASSLSSGHPYNEQFF.

J is TRBJ2-7 and V is TRBV4-1; D is perhaps TRBD1 (5 bases). Trimming took 4 bases from V and 3 from J, leaving 16 bases between them. This CDR3 is built from 15 residues. Looked up from germline, CDR1 is MGHRA and CDR2 is YSYEKL. The CDR3 DNA sequence: TGCGCCAGCAGCCTAACCCTACAGGACCGCTACGAGCAGTACTTC. Its translation: CASSLTLQDRYEQYF.